The TCR beta chain described here comes from a study of control samples from healthy donors and cancer patients. Only in-frame clones appear in the TCRdb table, and some are missing; sequencing was by immunoSEQ multiplex PCR. Of over 200,000 clones listed, around 79% are singletons. Trimming removed 4 bases from V and 5 bases from J; junction bases left unmatched: 9. Germline V gives CDR1 MDHEN, CDR2 SYDVKM. CDR3 size: 15 residues. The receptor's source is a woman aged 60-70 years with lung cancer. Source material: PBMCs. The V and J genes are TRBV28 and TRBJ2-7; 9 nucleotides match TRBD1. The CDR3 region has the DNA TGTGCCAGCAGTTCCCCCGGGACAGGGTTCAACGAGCAGTACTTC. It is translated as CASSSPGTGFNEQYF.